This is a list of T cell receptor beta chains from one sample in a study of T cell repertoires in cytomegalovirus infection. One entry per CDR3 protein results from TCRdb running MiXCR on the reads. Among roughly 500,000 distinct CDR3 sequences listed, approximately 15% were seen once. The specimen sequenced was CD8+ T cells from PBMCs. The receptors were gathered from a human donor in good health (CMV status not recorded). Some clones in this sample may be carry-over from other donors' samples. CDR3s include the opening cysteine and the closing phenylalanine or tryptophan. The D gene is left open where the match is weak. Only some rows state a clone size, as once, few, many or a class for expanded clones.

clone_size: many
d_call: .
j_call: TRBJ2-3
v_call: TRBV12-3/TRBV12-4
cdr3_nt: TGTGCCAGCAGTTTCCGACAGGCAGATACGCAGTATTTT
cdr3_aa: CASSFRQADTQYF

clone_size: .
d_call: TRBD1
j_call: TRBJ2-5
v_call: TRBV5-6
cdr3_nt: TGTGCCAGCAGCTGGATCAGGGGGCGAGAGACCCAGTACTTC
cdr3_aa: CASSWIRGRETQYF

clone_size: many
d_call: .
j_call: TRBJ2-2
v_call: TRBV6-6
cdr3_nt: TGTGCCAGCAGTACTTCAAGACAGTTTCCCGGGGAGCTGTTTTTT
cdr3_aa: CASSTSRQFPGELFF

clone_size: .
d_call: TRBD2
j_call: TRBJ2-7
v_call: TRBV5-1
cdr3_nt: TGCGCCAGCAGCTTGGGACTAGCGGGAGGGCCCCACCACTCCTACGAGCAGTACTTC
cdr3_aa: CASSLGLAGGPHHSYEQYF

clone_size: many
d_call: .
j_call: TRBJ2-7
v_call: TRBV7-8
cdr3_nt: TGTGCCAGCAGCCCCGACGGATCCTACGAGCAGTACTTC
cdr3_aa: CASSPDGSYEQYF

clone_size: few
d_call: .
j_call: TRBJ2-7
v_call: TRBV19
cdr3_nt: TGTGCCAGTACCAGTGGACTGTCGCCATACGAGCAGTACTTC
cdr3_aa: CASTSGLSPYEQYF

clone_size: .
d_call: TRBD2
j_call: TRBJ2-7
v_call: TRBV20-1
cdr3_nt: TGCAGTGCTAAGGACATCGGGACTAGCTACGAGCAGTACTTC
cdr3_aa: CSAKDIGTSYEQYF

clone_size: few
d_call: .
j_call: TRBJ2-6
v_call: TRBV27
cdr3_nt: TGTGCCAGCGGGACCGAAGGGTTCTCTGGGGCCAACGTCCTGACTTTC
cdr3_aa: CASGTEGFSGANVLTF

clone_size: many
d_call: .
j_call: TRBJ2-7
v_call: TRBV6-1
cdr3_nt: TGTGCCAGCAGTGAAATCCTCAACCTCTCCTACGAGCAGTACTTC
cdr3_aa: CASSEILNLSYEQYF

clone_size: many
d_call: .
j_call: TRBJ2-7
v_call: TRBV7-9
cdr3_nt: TGTGCCAGCAGCTTAGCCAGGACAGACGAGCAGTACTTC
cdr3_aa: CASSLARTDEQYF

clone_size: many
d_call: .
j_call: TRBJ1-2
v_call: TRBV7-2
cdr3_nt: TGTGCCAGCAGCTTAGAACACTCTAACTATGGCTACACCTTC
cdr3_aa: CASSLEHSNYGYTF

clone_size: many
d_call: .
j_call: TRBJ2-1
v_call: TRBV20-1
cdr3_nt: TGCAGTGCTCCCGACGGCTCCTACAATGAGCAGTTCTTC
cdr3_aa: CSAPDGSYNEQFF

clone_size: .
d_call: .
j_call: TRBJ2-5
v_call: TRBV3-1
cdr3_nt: TGTGCCAGCAGCCACCAGGGCCGCCACAAAGAGACCCAGTACTTC
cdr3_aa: CASSHQGRHKETQYF

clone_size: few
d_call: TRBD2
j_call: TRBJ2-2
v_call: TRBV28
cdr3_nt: TGTGCCAGCAGCGAATCTAGCGGGAGGCACACCGGGGAGCTGTTTTTT
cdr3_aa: CASSESSGRHTGELFF

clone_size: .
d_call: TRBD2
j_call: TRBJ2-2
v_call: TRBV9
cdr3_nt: TGTGCCAGCAGCGTAGAGGGAGGGACCGGGGAGCTGTTTTTT
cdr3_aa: CASSVEGGTGELFF

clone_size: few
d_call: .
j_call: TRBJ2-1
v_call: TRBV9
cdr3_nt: TGTGCCAGCAGCGAAATAGCCGGGGCATGGTATGAGCAGTTCTTC
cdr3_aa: CASSEIAGAWYEQFF

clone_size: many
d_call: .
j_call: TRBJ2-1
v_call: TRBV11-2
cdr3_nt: TGTGCCAGCAGCCTAATAGGGTTGAATGAGCAGTTCTTC
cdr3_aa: CASSLIGLNEQFF

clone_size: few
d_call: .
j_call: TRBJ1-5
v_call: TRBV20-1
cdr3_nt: TGCAGTGCTAGAGGGAGGGATCAGCCCCAGCATTTT
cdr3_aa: CSARGRDQPQHF

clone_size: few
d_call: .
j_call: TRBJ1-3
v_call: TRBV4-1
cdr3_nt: TGCGCCAGCAGCCAAGACCCCCTTTGGTACGGAAACACCATATATTTT
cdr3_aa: CASSQDPLWYGNTIYF

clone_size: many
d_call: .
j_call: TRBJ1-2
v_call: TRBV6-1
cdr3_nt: TGTGCCAGCAGACAACATCGGGATAGGGTCTATGGCTACACCTTC
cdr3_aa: CASRQHRDRVYGYTF

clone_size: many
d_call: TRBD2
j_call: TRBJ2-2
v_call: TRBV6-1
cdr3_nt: TGTGCCAGCAGTGACCGAGGTCGGCTAGCGGGCTCGAACACCGGGGAGCTGTTTTTT
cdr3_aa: CASSDRGRLAGSNTGELFF

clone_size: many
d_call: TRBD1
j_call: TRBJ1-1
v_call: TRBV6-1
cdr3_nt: TGTGCCAGCAGTGAAGCGCTTGCGACAGGGGTCCTTTCAAACACTGAAGCTTTCTTT
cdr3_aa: CASSEALATGVLSNTEAFF

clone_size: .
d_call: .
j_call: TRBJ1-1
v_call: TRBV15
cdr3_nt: TGTGCCACCAGCAGACCTCGGGGAGGGAACACTGAAGCTTTCTTT
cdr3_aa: CATSRPRGGNTEAFF

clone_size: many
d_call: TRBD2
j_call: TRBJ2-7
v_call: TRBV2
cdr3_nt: TGTGCCCGACGGACTAGCGAGAACGAGCAGTACTTC
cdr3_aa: CARRTSENEQYF

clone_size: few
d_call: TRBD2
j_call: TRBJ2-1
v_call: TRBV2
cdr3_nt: TGTGCCAGCGGGCGGGAGGCCTACAATGAGCAGTTCTTC
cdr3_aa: CASGREAYNEQFF

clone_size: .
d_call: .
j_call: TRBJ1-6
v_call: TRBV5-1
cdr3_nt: TGCGCCAGCAGCTGGACAGAAAATTCACCCCTCCACTTT
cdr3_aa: CASSWTENSPLHF

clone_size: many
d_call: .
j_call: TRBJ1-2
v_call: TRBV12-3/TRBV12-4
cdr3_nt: TGTGCCAGCAGTTCCCAGCCGTTCTATGGCTACACCTTC
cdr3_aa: CASSSQPFYGYTF

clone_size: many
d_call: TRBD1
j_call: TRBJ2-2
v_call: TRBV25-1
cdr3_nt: TGTGCCAGCAGTGAATGGGACAGGGGGAACACCGGGGAGCTGTTTTTT
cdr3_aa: CASSEWDRGNTGELFF

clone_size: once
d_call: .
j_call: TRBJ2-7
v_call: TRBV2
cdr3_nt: TGTGCCAGCAGTGACGTAAACGCCTCCTACGAGCAGTACTTC
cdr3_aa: CASSDVNASYEQYF

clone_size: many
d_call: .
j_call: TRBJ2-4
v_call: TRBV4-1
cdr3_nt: TGCGCCAGCAGCCAGGGTTATGGGGCCAAAAACATTCAGTACTTC
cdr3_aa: CASSQGYGAKNIQYF

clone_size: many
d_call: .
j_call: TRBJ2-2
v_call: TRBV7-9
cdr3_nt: TGTGCCAGCAGTCCAGATCCAGGGTGGGGAACCGGGGAGCTGTTTTTT
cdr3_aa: CASSPDPGWGTGELFF

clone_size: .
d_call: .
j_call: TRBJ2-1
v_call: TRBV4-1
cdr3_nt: TGCGCCAGCAGCCAAGATCGGGCGGGCTATAAACCTGGGAATGAGCAGTTCTTC
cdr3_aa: CASSQDRAGYKPGNEQFF

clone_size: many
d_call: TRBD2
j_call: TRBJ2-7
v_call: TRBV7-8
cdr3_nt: TGTGCCAGCAGTTTGGGCCGGACTAGCGGGGGCTCCTACGAGCAGTACTTC
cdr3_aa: CASSLGRTSGGSYEQYF

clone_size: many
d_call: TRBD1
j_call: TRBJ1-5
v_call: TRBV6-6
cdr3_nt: TGTGCCAGCCGACACGGGACAGCTAGCAATCAGCCCCAGCATTTT
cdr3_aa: CASRHGTASNQPQHF

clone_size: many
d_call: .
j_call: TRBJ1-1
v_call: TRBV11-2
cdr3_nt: TGTGCCAGCAGCTTAGGGGTTGCGAACACTGAAGCTTTCTTT
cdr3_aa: CASSLGVANTEAFF

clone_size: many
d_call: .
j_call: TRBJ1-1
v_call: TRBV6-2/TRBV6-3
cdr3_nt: TGTGCCAGCAGTTACTCGAGTAGGGGTCCCTACACTGAAGCTTTCTTT
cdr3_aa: CASSYSSRGPYTEAFF

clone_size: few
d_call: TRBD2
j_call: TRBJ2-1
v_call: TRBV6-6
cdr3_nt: TGTGCCAGCAGACGGCCGGGACTAGTGGGGGTCGGCTCCTACAATGAGCAGTTCTTC
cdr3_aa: CASRRPGLVGVGSYNEQFF

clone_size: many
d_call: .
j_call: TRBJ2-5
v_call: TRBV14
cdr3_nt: TGTGCCAGCAGCCAAGTTGATATAATATTCGGTGCGGAGACCCAGTACTTC
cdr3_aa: CASSQVDIIFGAETQYF

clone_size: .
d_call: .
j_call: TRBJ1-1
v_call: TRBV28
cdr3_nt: TGTGCCAGCAGTTTATACCTCAGGGGAGACACTGAAGCTTTCTTT
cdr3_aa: CASSLYLRGDTEAFF

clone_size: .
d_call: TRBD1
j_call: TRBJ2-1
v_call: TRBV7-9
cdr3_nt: TGTGCCAGCAGCGGGGGGGACAGGGGAATTTCAAATGAGCAGTTCTTC
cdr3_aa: CASSGGDRGISNEQFF